Shown below are 26 T cell receptor beta chains from a single sample sequenced in a study of identical twins. TCRdb re-called the 5' RACE reads through MiXCR, storing one row per CDR3 protein. The sample holds about 810,000 distinct CDR3 sequences, around 12% seen once. The same specimen was also included in a second study, on yellow fever vaccine responses in identical twins.

Input material: PBMCs. The receptors come from a woman younger than 35 in good health.

This clonotype was seen only a few times. In nucleotides, the CDR3 is TGTGCCAGCAGCCGAACTAGCGGGAGGGGTACGGAGACCCAGTACTTC. This sequence encodes CASSRTSGRGTETQYF. This chain connects TRBV7-3 to TRBJ2-5, with 13 bases aligning to TRBD2. The CDR3 consists of 16 residues. Germline V gene lookup returns CDR1 SGHTA and CDR2 FQGTGA. Trimming cost V 5 bases and J 5 bases; bases outside gene matches: 8.

The genes are TRBV14 and TRBJ1-1, with D tentatively TRBD1 (5 bases). This CDR3 has 14 amino acids. The V end lost 7 bases, the J end lost 4 bases, and 16 bases lay between the germline ends. CDR1 is SGHDN, CDR2 FVKESK, per germline. This CDR3 is CASKGTGVGTEAFF. CDR3 DNA sequence: TGTGCCAGCAAAGGAACGGGGGTCGGCACTGAAGCTTTCTTT.

This clonotype was seen many times. This sequence joins TRBV12-3 or TRBV12-4 and TRBJ1-4; a possible D gene is TRBD1 (5 bases). The CDR3 has 17 residues. The ends were cut back, 6 bases at V and 0 bases at J, with 17 bases in the middle. The CDR3 region is CASSLRQQVPTNEKLFF. CDR3 coding DNA: TGTGCCAGCAGCCTCCGTCAACAGGTTCCAACTAATGAAAAACTGTTTTTT.

V is TRBV24-1 and J is TRBJ2-7; D might be TRBD2 (6 bases). Germline V gene lookup returns CDR1 KGHDR and CDR2 SFDVKD. The CDR3 has 13 amino acids. V shed 7 bases and J shed 9 bases, with 18 bases lying between them. In DNA, the CDR3 is TGTGCCACCAGGTCCGGAGGGGAAGGGGCGCAGTACTTC. Its protein product is CATRSGGEGAQYF.

The CDR3 DNA reads TGTGCCAGCAGCCAGTATGGGGAGGGCACAGATACGCAGTATTTT. This translates into CASSQYGEGTDTQYF. The V and J genes are TRBV7-8 and TRBJ2-3, with D perhaps TRBD2 (6 bases). This CDR3 has 15 residues. Trimming removed 5 bases at V and 1 base at J, with 13 bases between. Germline lookup yields CDR1 SGHVS and CDR2 FQNEAQ.

This clonotype was seen more than once but under ten times. V gene TRBV7-8 combines with J gene TRBJ2-2; tentatively, D is TRBD2 (5 bases). Trimming cost V 7 bases and J 1 base, with 19 bases left between them. Germline V lookup: CDR1 SGHVS, CDR2 FQNEAQ. The CDR3 has 17 residues. The CDR3 nucleotides are TGTGCCAGCACGCCCTCGAGGCGGGTCGGGAACACCGGGGAGCTGTTTTTT. This gives the protein CASTPSRRVGNTGELFF.

As to this clonotype: It may be a read error: a sequence one base away is much more abundant. The genes are TRBV5-1 and TRBJ2-2, with 9 nucleotides matching TRBD2. The CDR3 covers 15 residues. CDR1 SGHRS and CDR2 YFSETQ come from the germline V gene. Unmatched junction bases numbered 2, after V lost 4 bases and J lost 1 base. The CDR3 spells CASSKTSGNTGELFF. CDR3 bases: TGCGCCAGCAGCAAGACTAGCGGGAACACCGGGGAGCTGTTTTTT.

The rearrangement uses TRBV4-1 and TRBJ1-2; D gene unclear. Trimming shortened V by 0 bases and J by 6 bases, and 11 bases separated the two germline ends. The length of the CDR3 is 14 residues. Germline V gene sequence: CDR1 MGHRA, CDR2 YSYEKL. For the CDR3, the DNA is TGCGCCAGCAGCCAAGATAGTGCGGTCCATGGCTACACCTTC. Residues: CASSQDSAVHGYTF.

With respect to this clonotype: A read error may produce the germline difference seen at one junction end. The chain combines TRBV20-1 with TRBJ1-1; TRBD1 matches at 7 bases. The germline CDR1 and CDR2 sequences are DFQATT and SNEGSKA (reference sequence). The CDR3 is 13 amino acids. The CDR3 DNA sequence: TGCAGTGCGAGAGACAGGGAGGACACTGAAGCTTTCTTT. This gives the protein CSARDREDTEAFF.

This clonotype was counted many times. V usage is TRBV12-3 or TRBV12-4 and J usage is TRBJ2-1, with D perhaps given as TRBD1 or TRBD2 (6 bases each). The CDR3 length is 18 residues. CDR3 protein: CTRSLALIGRGDYNEQFF. The CDR3 DNA sequence: TGTACCCGCAGTTTAGCGCTAATAGGAAGGGGGGACTACAATGAGCAGTTCTTC.

V usage is TRBV2 and J usage is TRBJ1-2; D perhaps matches TRBD1 (5 bases). There are 12 residues in the CDR3. Trimming left V 6 bases short and J 4 bases short, with 9 bases between. Germline V CDR1 and CDR2: SNHLY, FYNNEI. The CDR3 DNA sequence: TGTGCCAGCAGGGGGCAGATCTATGGCTACACCTTC. Translation gives CASRGQIYGYTF.

The chain links TRBV28 to TRBJ2-7, with TRBD2 matching 9 bases. The CDR3 totals 15 residues. Germline-derived CDR1 and CDR2 are MDHEN and SYDVKM. J was trimmed by 2 bases and V by 4 bases; bases with no gene match: 6. The CDR3 DNA reads as TGTGCCAGCAGTTGGTCTAGCGGGACTGCCTACGAGCAGTACTTC. Residues: CASSWSSGTAYEQYF. Supplemented by reference TRBV28 and TRBJ2-7, the full variable domain reads DVKVTQSSRYLVKRTGEKVFLECVQDMDHENMFWYRQDPGLGLRLIYFSYDVKMKEKGDIPEGYSVSREKKERFSLILESASTNQTSMYLCASSWSSGTAYEQYFGPGTRLTVT.

The chain joins TRBV10-3 to TRBJ2-7; D unresolved. The V gene lost 10 bases and the J gene lost 6 bases, with 13 bases spanning the gap. The germline CDR1 and CDR2 sequences are ENHRY and SYGVKD. This CDR3 comprises 11 residues. CDR3 DNA: TGTGCCACCTCGGATGGGATCGAGCAGTACGTC. It codes for CATSDGIEQYV.

Note on this clonotype: One end of the junction fails to match germline, which may point to a read error. The chain employs TRBV10-3 and TRBJ2-1, with 10 bases fitting TRBD1. CDR3 length: 15 residues. Germline values: CDR1 ENHRY, CDR2 SYGVKD. The CDR3 DNA sequence: TGTGCCATCAGTGACGGACAGGGGGGGGACAATAAGCAGTTCTTC. Its protein is CAISDGQGGDNKQFF.

At least ten counts were recorded for this clonotype. The chain combines TRBV24-1 with TRBJ2-1, with D possibly being TRBD2 (5 bases). From germline, CDR1 is KGHDR and CDR2 SFDVKD. V lost 6 bases, J lost 4 bases, and 12 bases lay in between. The CDR3 is made up of 14 amino acids. Here the CDR3 reads CATSRAGIYNEQFF. In DNA, the CDR3 is TGTGCCACCAGTCGGGCCGGGATTTACAATGAGCAGTTCTTC.

This clonotype has just a few counts. The rearrangement uses TRBV29-1 and TRBJ2-3; the D gene is possibly TRBD2 (5 bases). Looked up from germline, CDR1 is SQVTM and CDR2 is ANQGSEA. V was pared by 7 bases and J by 1 base, with 24 bases between. This CDR3 is 17 amino acids long. The CDR3 loop is CSGASSSGATRTDTQYF. The DNA of the CDR3 is TGCAGCGGGGCGAGTTCCAGCGGAGCCACCCGCACAGATACGCAGTATTTT.

This chain joins TRBV20-1 and TRBJ2-2; the match to TRBD2 covers 13 bases. J lost 7 bases, V lost 0 bases, and 5 bases had no gene match. The CDR3 totals 16 residues. Looked up from germline, CDR1 is DFQATT and CDR2 is SNEGSKA (reference sequence). Here the CDR3 DNA reads TGCAGTGCTAGAGAGGGGACTAGCGGGAACGGCGGGGAGCTGTTTTTT. Protein product: CSAREGTSGNGGELFF.

With respect to this clonotype: A much more abundant neighbour one base away suggests this may be a read error. The chain uses TRBV12-3 or TRBV12-4 and TRBJ2-1; D is unresolved. V gave up 3 bases and J gave up 9 bases, with 6 bases separating them. The CDR3 length is 11 residues. DNA of the CDR3: TGTGCCAGCAGTTTTAGCAGTGAGCAGTTCTTC. It yields the protein CASSFSSEQFF.

The chain uses TRBV10-3 and TRBJ2-3; TRBD2 matches 11 bases. J gave up 3 bases and V 0 bases, and 8 bases lay outside the gene matches. Germline V gene sequence: CDR1 ENHRY, CDR2 SYGVKD. The CDR3 is made up of 18 amino acids. CDR3 sequence: CAISESSGGASLTDTQYF. For the CDR3, the DNA is TGTGCCATCAGTGAGTCTAGCGGGGGGGCCTCTTTAACAGATACGCAGTATTTT.

The J gene is TRBJ2-2, the V gene TRBV7-8; D gene unclear. V was cut by 1 base and J by 0 bases, with 9 bases left in between. The CDR3 runs to 16 residues. Germline loops: CDR1 SGHVS, CDR2 FQNEAQ. CDR3 coding DNA: TGTGCCAGCAGCTTAGGGGGTCTAGCGAACACCGGGGAGCTGTTTTTT. It codes for CASSLGGLANTGELFF.

In DNA form, the CDR3 reads TGCGCCAGCAGCTTGGCTTGGGGAGAATCCTACAATGAGCAGTTCTTC. It specifies CASSLAWGESYNEQFF. V and J are TRBV5-1 and TRBJ2-1; possible D gene TRBD2, 5 bases. The germline V gene encodes CDR1 SGHRS and CDR2 YFSETQ. V lost 0 bases to trimming and J lost 1 base, with 11 bases between them. CDR3 size: 16 residues. Using reference TRBV5-1 and TRBJ2-1 for the parts outside the CDR3, the full variable domain is KAGVTQTPRYLIKTRGQQVTLSCSPISGHRSVSWYQQTPGQGLQFLFEYFSETQRNKGNFPGRFSGRQFSNSRSEMNVSTLELGDSALYLCASSLAWGESYNEQFFGPGTRLTVL.

At least ten counts were recorded for this clonotype. The chain joins TRBV5-1 to TRBJ1-2; D call uncertain. The CDR3 runs to 12 residues. Germline V gene lookup returns CDR1 SGHRS and CDR2 YFSETQ. V dropped 3 bases and J dropped 4 bases, with 7 bases sitting between them. The CDR3 sequence: CASSWGFYGYTF. The CDR3 DNA reads as TGCGCCAGCAGCTGGGGATTCTATGGCTACACCTTC.

This clonotype was counted ten times or more. This chain connects TRBV11-1 to TRBJ2-7, with TRBD2 identical over 7 bases. J lost 3 bases, V lost 2 bases, and 16 bases had no gene match. The CDR3 runs to 18 residues. Per germline, CDR1 SGHAT and CDR2 FQDESV (reference sequence). CDR3 sequence reads: CASSLKPRSPSGDYEQYF. As DNA, the CDR3 is TGTGCCAGCAGCTTAAAACCCCGGTCGCCTAGCGGAGACTACGAGCAGTACTTC.

This clonotype was seen repeatedly, ten times or more. V usage is TRBV9 and J usage is TRBJ2-2; D remains ambiguous. With 0 bases removed from V and 4 bases from J, the gap between germline ends came to 10 bases. The germline CDR1 and CDR2 sequences are SGDLS and YYNGEE. The CDR3 loop spans 15 amino acids. CDR3 amino acids: CASSVDGSPTGELFF. The CDR3, as DNA: TGTGCCAGCAGCGTAGACGGGTCCCCCACCGGGGAGCTGTTTTTT. The variable domain in full, completed from reference TRBV9 and TRBJ2-2, reads DSGVTQTPKHLITATGQRVTLRCSPRSGDLSVYWYQQSLDQGLQFLIQYYNGEERAKGNILERFSAQQFPDLHSELNLSSLELGDSALYFCASSVDGSPTGELFFGEGSRLTVL.

This clonotype has a handful of counts. V and J are TRBV11-1 and TRBJ2-1, with 8 positions matching TRBD2. With 6 bases clipped from V and 3 bases from J, the junction kept 19 bases outside the gene matches. Germline CDR1 and CDR2: SGHAT and FQDESV (reference sequence). CDR3 length equals 19 residues. DNA for the CDR3: TGTGCCAGCAGAAAGAGTACAGAAGCACCAGCGGGAGTCTACAATGAGCAGTTCTTC. It codes for CASRKSTEAPAGVYNEQFF.

This sequence joins TRBV7-9 and TRBJ2-1, with TRBD2 as a possible D gene (6 bases). This CDR3 contains 16 residues. Deletions cut 2 bases from V and 9 bases from J, with 20 bases between. Germline lookup yields CDR1 SEHNR and CDR2 FQNEAQ (reference sequence). CDR3 protein: CASSLRLGPTGGEQFF. CDR3 coding DNA: TGTGCCAGCAGCTTACGACTGGGACCCACCGGGGGTGAGCAGTTCTTC.